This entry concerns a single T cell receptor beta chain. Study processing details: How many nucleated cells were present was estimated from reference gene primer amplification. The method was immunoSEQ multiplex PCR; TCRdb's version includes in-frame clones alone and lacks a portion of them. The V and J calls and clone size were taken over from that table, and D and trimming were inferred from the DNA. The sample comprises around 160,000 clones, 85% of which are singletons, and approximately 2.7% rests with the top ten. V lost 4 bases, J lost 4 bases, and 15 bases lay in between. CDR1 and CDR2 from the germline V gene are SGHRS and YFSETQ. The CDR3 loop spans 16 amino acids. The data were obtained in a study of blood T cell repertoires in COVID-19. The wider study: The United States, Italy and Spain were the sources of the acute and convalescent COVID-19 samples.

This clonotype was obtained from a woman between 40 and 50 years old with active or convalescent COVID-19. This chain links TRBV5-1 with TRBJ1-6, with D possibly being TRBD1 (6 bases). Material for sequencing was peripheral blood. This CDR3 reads CASSLTTGSYNSPLHF. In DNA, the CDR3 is TGCGCCAGCAGCCTCACTACAGGGTCTTATAATTCACCCCTCCACTTT.